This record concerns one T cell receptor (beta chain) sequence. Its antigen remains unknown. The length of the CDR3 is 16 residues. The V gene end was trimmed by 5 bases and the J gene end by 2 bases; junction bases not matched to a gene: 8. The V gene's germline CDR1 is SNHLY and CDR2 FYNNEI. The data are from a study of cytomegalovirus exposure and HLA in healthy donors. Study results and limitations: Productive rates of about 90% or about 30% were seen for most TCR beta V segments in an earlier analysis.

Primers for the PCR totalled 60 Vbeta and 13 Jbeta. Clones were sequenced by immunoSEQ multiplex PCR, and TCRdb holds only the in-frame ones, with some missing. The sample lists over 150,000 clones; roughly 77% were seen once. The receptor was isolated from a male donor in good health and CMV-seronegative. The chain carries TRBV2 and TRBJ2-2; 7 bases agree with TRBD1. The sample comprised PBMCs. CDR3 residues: CASSYRGRQNTGELFF. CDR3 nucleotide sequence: TGTGCCAGCAGTTACAGGGGTAGGCAAAACACCGGGGAGCTGTTTTTT.